The sequence of this T cell receptor beta chain was determined in a study of response to subunit inactivated influenza vaccine. General study results and limits: The authors suggested that every seasonal influenza vaccination recruits few new T cells.

Germline-derived CDR1 and CDR2 are SGHDN and FVKESK. Between the trimmed V and J ends, which lost 4 bases and 6 bases, there was a span of 9 bases. This CDR3 contains 12 residues. This clonotype was picked up a small number of times. What it binds is unknown. TCRdb analysed the RT-PCR reads with MiXCR anew, one entry per CDR3 protein. There are about 650,000 distinct CDR3 sequences in the sample; around 14% occur only once, and roughly 12% lies in the top ten. This chain joins TRBV14 and TRBJ2-5; a possible D gene is TRBD2 (6 bases). This clonotype originated in a man over 45 who received an inactivated influenza vaccine. This specimen consisted of PBMCs from blood, obtained 12 days after vaccination. DNA of the CDR3: TGTGCCAGCAGCCTTGGGGGGAAGACCCAGTACTTC. This translates into CASSLGGKTQYF. The full variable domain, completed using reference TRBV14 and TRBJ2-5, is EAGVTQFPSHSVIEKGQTVTLRCDPISGHDNLYWYRRVMGKEIKFLLHFVKESKQDESGMPNNRFLAERTGGTYSTLKVQPAELEDSGVYFCASSLGGKTQYFGPGTRLLVL.